What follows describes a single TCR beta chain. Its specificity is unknown. These data come from a study of T cell responses to AZD1222 COVID-19 vaccine. The protocol was immunoSEQ multiplex PCR, while the TCRdb copy is restricted to in-frame clones and leaves out a portion. The repertoire holds around 140,000 clones, with about nine tenths as singletons. Trimming stripped 0 bases from V and 0 bases from J, with 14 bases between. Germline lookup yields CDR1 MGHRA and CDR2 YSYEKL. CDR3 length: 17 residues. Points from the study as a whole: Unmutated variant regions reportedly attract nearly half of all spike-specific TCRs. Regions 160-218 and 743-854 held dominance among vaccine-associated CD4 TCRs, which spanned spike. No day 14 peak samples; only post-peak repertoires were characterized.

This chain connects TRBV4-1 to TRBJ2-5; maybe TRBD2 (6 bases). The sequences come from peripheral blood, collected on day 0 of AZD1222 vaccination. This clonotype was obtained from an adult in good health. CDR3 bases: TGCGCCAGCAGCCAAGATCAGGAGGGTATCGACCAAGAGACCCAGTACTTC. Protein: CASSQDQEGIDQETQYF.